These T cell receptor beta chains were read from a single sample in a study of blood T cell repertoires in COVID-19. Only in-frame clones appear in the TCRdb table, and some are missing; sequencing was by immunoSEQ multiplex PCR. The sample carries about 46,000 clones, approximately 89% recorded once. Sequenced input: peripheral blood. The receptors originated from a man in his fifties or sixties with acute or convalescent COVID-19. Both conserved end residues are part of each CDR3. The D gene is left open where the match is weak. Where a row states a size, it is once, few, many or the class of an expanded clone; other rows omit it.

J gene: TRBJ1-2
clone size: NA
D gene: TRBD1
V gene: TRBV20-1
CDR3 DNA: TGCAGTGCTACTGACCGGGACAGGGTCGATGGCTACACCTTC
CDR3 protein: CSATDRDRVDGYTF

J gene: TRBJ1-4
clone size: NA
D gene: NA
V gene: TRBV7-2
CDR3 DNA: TGTGCCAGCAGCTTAGGGGCAGGGTTGGAAAAACTGTTTTTT
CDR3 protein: CASSLGAGLEKLFF

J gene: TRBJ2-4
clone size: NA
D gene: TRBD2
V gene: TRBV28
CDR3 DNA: TGTGCCAGCAGTTCCCAGCGGGAGGGAAACATTCAGTACTTC
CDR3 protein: CASSSQREGNIQYF

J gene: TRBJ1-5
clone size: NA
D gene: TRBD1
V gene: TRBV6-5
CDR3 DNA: TGTGCCAGCAAGACAGGGGGCTTGGGTCAGCCCCAGCATTTT
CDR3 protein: CASKTGGLGQPQHF

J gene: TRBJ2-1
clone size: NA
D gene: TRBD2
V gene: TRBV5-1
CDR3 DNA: TGCGCCAGCAGCCGGACTAGCGGGATTTCATATGAGCAGTTCTTC
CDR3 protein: CASSRTSGISYEQFF

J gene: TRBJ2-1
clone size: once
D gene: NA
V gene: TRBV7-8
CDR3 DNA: TGTGCCAGCAGCTTCATTCGGGATTCTGTTAATGAGCAGTTCTTC
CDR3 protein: CASSFIRDSVNEQFF

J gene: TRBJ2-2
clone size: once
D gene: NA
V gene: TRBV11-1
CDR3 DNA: TGTGCCAGCAGCAGAGGACAGAGCATAACCGGGGAGCTGTTTTTT
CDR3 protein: CASSRGQSITGELFF

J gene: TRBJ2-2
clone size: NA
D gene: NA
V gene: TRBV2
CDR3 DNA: TGTGCCAGCAGTGTGGGGAGCCCCGCGAACACCGGGGAGCTGTTTTTT
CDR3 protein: CASSVGSPANTGELFF

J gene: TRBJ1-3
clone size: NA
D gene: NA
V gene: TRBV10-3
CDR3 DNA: TGTGCCATCACCGACGGCGGTCTACCGTATTTTTTT
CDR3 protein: CAITDGGLPYFF

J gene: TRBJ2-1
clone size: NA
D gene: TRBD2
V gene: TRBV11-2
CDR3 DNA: TGTGCCAGCAGCTTGGGCGGACTAGCTATCTACAATGAGCAGTTCTTC
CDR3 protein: CASSLGGLAIYNEQFF

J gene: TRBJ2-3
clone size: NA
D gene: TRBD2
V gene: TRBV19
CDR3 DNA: TGTGCCAGTAGTATGAGTCTAGCGGGAGGAGCAGATACGCAGTATTTT
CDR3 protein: CASSMSLAGGADTQYF

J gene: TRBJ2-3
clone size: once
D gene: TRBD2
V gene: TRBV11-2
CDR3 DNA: TGTGCCAGCAGGGGACTAGCGGTTGATACGCAGTATTTT
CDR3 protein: CASRGLAVDTQYF

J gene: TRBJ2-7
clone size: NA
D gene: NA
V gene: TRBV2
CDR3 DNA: TGTGCCAGCAGTCAGAACTCCTACGAGCAGTACTTC
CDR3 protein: CASSQNSYEQYF

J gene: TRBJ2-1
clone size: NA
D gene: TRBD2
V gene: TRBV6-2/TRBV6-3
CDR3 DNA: TGTGCCAGCAGTTACTCGAGGGTAGCGGGAGATCGAAGTAATGAGCAGTTCTTC
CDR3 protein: CASSYSRVAGDRSNEQFF

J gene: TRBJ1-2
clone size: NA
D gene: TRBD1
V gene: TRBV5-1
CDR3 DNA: TGCGCCAGCAGCTTAAACCCCGACAGGGTTTCTAATGGCTACACCTTC
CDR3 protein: CASSLNPDRVSNGYTF

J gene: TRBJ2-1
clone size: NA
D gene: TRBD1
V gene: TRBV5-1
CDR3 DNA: TGCGCCAGCAGCTCGGGACAGGGGGCCGGGAATGAGCAGTTCTTC
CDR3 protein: CASSSGQGAGNEQFF

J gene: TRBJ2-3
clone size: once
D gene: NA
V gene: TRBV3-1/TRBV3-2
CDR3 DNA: TGTGCCAGCAGCCCCGGACAAACTAGCACAGATACGCAGTATTTT
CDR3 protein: CASSPGQTSTDTQYF

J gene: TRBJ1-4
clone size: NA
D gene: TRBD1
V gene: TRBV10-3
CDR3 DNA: TGTGCCATCCAGGGGGCGGCTAATGAAAAACTGTTTTTT
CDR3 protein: CAIQGAANEKLFF

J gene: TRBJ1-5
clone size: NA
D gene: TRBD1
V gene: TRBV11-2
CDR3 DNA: TGTGCCAGCAGCACTGACAGGGATCAGCCCCAGCATTTT
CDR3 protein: CASSTDRDQPQHF

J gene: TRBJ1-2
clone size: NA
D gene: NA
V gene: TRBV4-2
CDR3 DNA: TGTGCCAGCAGCCAAGGGAGCACCGGCTACACCTTC
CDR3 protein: CASSQGSTGYTF

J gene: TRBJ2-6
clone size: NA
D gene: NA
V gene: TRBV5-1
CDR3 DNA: TGCGCCAGCAGCTTGACCGCACGGGGGTCTGGGGCCAACGTCCTGACTTTC
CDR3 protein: CASSLTARGSGANVLTF

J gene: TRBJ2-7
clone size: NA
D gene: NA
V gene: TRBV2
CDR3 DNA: TGTGCCAGGGGGGGAACAGGGGTCGACGAGCAGTACTTC
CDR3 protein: CARGGTGVDEQYF

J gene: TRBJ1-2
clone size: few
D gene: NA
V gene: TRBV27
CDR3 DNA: TGTGCCAGCAGTATCTTCGGTTTAGGTGGAGGTGGCTACACCTTC
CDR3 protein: CASSIFGLGGGGYTF

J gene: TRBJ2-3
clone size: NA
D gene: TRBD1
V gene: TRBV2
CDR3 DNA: TGTGCCAGCAGTGCTAGGACAGGGAGCACAGATACGCAGTATTTT
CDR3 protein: CASSARTGSTDTQYF

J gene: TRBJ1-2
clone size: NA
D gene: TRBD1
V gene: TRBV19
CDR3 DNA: TGTGCCAGTAGTCCACGACAGGGCTCGGATGTCTATGGCTACACCTTC
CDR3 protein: CASSPRQGSDVYGYTF

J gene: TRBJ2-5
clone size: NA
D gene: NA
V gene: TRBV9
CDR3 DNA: TGTGCCAGCAGCGTACTTGGGGCGGACCAAGAGACCCAGTACTTC
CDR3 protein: CASSVLGADQETQYF

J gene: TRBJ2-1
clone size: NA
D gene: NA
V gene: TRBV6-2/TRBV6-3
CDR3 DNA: TGTGCCAGCAGTTATCGAGGCTCCTACAATGAGCAGTTCTTC
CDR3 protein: CASSYRGSYNEQFF

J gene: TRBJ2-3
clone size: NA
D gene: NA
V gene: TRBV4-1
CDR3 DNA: TGCGCCAGCAGCCGGTCCGGCAGCAAGACTAGCACAGATACGCAGTATTTT
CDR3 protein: CASSRSGSKTSTDTQYF

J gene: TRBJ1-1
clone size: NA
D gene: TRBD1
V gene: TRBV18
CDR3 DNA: TGTGCCAGCTCCCTAAGGACAGGGAGATCCGGTATGAACACTGAAGCTTTCTTT
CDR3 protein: CASSLRTGRSGMNTEAFF

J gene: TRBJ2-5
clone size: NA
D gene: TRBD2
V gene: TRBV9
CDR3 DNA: TGTGCCAGCAGCGAGGGGGGACTAGCGGGAGGGCAAGAGACCCAGTACTTC
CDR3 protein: CASSEGGLAGGQETQYF

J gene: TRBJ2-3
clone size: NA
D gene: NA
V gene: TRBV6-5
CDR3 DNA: TGTGCCAGCAGTTCACAGACGGCTAGCACAGATACGCAGTATTTT
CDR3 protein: CASSSQTASTDTQYF

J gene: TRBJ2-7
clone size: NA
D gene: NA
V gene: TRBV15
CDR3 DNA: TGTGCCACCAGCTCAACCAGGGGCACGGGCTACGAGCAGTACTTC
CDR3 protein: CATSSTRGTGYEQYF

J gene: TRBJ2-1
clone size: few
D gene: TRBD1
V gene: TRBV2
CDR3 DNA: TGTGCCAGCAGTCCCGACAGGGGGCTCATCAATGAGCAGTTCTTC
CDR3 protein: CASSPDRGLINEQFF